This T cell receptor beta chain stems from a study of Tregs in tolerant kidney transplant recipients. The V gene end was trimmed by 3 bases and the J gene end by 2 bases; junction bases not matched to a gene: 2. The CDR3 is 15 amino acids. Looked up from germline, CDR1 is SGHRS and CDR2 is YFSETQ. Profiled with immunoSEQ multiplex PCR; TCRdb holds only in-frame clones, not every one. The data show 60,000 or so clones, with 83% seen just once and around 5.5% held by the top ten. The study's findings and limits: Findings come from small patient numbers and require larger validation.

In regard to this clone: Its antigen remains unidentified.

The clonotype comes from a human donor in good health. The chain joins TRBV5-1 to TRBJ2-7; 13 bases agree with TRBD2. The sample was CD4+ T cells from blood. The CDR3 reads CASSSGLAGAYEQYF. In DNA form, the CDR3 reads TGCGCCAGCAGCTCCGGACTAGCGGGGGCCTACGAGCAGTACTTC.